This TCR beta chain was identified during a study of blood T cell repertoires in COVID-19. Method: immunoSEQ multiplex PCR; TCRdb's copy keeps in-frame clones and lacks some. The sample contains some 96,000 clones, just under 85% of which appear only once. With 1 base clipped from V and 5 bases from J, the junction kept 5 bases outside the gene matches. The CDR3 length is 15 residues. Germline lookup yields CDR1 SGHNT and CDR2 YENEEA. The TCR was taken from a man aged 50 to 59 with active or convalescent COVID-19. The sequenced material came from peripheral blood. The chain combines TRBV11-3 with TRBJ2-3; 8 bases fit TRBD1. CDR3 in DNA: TGTGCCAGCAGCTTAGGGCAGGGGGCCCAAGATACGCAGTATTTT. Protein sequence: CASSLGQGAQDTQYF.